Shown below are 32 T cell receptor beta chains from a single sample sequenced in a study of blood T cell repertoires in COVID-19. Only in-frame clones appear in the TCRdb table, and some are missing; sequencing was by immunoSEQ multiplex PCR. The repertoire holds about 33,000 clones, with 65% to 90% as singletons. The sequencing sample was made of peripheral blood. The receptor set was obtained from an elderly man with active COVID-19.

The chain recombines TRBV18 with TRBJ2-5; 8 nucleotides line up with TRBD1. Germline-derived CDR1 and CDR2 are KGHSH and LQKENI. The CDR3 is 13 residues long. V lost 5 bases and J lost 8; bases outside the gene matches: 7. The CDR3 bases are TGTGCCAGCTCATCACGGACAGGGTTAACCCAGTACTTC. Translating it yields CASSSRTGLTQYF.

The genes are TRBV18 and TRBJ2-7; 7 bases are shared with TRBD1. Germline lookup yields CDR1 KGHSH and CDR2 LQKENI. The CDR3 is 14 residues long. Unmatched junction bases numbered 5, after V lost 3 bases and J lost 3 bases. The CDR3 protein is CASSPRQGNYEQYF. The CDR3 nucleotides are TGTGCCAGCTCACCTAGACAGGGTAACTACGAGCAGTACTTC.

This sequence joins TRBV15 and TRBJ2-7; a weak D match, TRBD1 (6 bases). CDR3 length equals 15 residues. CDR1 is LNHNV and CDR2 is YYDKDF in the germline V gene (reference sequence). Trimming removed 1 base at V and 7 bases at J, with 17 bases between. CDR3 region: CATSRARGNRREQYF. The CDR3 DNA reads TGTGCCACCAGCAGAGCGAGGGGGAATCGTCGAGAGCAGTACTTC.

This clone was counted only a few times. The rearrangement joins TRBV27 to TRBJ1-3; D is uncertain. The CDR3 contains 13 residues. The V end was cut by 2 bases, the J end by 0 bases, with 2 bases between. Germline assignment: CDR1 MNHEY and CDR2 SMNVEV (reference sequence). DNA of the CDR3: TGTGCCAGCAGTTTACGCTCTGGAAACACCATATATTTT. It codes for CASSLRSGNTIYF.

The CDR3, as DNA: TGTGCCAGCATGCGCGGTTTACAACAAGAGACCCAGTACTTC. It yields the protein CASMRGLQQETQYF. V and J are TRBV5-6 and TRBJ2-5; D ambiguous. Germline loops: CDR1 SGHDT, CDR2 YYEEEE. The CDR3 totals 14 residues. V shed 6 bases and J shed 2 bases, with 14 bases lying between them.

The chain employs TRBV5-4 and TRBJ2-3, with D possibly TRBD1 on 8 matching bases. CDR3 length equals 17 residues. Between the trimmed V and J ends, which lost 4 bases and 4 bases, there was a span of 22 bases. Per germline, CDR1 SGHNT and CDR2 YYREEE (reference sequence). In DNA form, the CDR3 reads TGTGCCAGCAGCCCCCCAGGGGGCCGGGGGGTCGCAGATACGCAGTATTTT. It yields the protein CASSPPGGRGVADTQYF.

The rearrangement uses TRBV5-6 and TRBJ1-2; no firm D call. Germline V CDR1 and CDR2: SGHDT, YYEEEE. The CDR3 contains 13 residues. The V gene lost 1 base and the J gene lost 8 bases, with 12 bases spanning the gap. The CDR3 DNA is TGTGCCAGCAGCTTGCGGTGGTTCGGGGGCTACACCTTC. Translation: CASSLRWFGGYTF.

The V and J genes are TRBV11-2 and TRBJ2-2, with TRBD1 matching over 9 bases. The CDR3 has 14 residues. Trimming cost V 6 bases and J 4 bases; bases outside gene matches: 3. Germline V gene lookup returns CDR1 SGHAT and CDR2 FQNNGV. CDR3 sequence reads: CASRQGAVTGELFF. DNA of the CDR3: TGTGCCAGCAGACAGGGGGCGGTCACCGGGGAGCTGTTTTTT.

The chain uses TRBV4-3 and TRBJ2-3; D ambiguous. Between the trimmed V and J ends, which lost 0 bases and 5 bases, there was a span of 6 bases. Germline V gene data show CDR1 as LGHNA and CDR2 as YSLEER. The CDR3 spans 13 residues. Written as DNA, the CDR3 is TGCGCCAGCAGCCAAGATTGGAGAGATACGCAGTATTTT. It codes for CASSQDWRDTQYF.

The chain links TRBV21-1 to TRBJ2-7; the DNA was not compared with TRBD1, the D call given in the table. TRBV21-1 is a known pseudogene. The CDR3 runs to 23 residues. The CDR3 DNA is TGTGCCAGCAGCAACAACCCCAAAGTTTTGGGACAGGGTGTCGATGTGGGGGACTACGAGCAGTACTTC. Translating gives CASSNNPKVLGQGVDVGDYEQYF.

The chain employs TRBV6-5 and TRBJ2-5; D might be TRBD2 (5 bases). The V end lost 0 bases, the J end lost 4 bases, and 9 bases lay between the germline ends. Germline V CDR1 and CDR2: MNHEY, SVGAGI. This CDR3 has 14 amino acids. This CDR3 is CASSYSGSRETQYF. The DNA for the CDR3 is TGTGCCAGCAGTTACTCAGGGAGTAGAGAGACCCAGTACTTC.

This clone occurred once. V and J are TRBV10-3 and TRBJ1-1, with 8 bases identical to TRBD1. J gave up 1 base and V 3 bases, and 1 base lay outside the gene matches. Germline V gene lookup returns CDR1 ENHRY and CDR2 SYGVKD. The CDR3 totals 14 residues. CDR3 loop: CAISDDRGNTEAFF. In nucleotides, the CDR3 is TGTGCCATCAGTGACGACAGGGGGAACACTGAAGCTTTCTTT.

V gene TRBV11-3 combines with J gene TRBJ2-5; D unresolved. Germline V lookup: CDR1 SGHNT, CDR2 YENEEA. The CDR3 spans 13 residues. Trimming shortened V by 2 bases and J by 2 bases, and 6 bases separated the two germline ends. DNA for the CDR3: TGTGCCAGCAGCTTAAAACGGCAAGAGACCCAGTACTTC. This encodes CASSLKRQETQYF.

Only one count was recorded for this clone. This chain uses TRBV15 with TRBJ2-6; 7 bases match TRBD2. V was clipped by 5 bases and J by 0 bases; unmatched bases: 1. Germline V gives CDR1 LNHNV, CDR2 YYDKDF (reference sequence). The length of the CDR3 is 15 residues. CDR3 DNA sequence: TGTGCCACCAGCGGGGGGGACTCTGGGGCCAACGTCCTGACTTTC. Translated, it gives CATSGGDSGANVLTF.

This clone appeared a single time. CDR3 nucleotides: TGTGCCACCAGGGCCAGGTGGGCAGTTGAGCAGTTCTTC. Its translation: CATRARWAVEQFF. This chain links TRBV24-1 with TRBJ2-1, with unresolved D. The CDR3 length is 13 residues. Germline V gene data show CDR1 as KGHDR and CDR2 as SFDVKD. The germline V and J ends were trimmed by 7 bases and 9 bases, with 15 bases remaining between them.

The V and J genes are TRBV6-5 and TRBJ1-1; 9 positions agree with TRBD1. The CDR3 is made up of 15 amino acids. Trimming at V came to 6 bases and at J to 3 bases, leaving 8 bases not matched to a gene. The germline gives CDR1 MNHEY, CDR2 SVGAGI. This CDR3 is CASRQNRGRDTEAFF. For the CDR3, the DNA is TGTGCCAGCAGGCAAAACAGGGGGCGGGACACTGAAGCTTTCTTT.

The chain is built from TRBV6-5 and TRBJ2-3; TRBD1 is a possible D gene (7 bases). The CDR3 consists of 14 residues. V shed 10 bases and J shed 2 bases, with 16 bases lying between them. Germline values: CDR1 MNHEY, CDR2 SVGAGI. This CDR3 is CATRRGPDTDTQYF. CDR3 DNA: TGTGCCACTCGGAGGGGGCCGGACACAGATACGCAGTATTTT.

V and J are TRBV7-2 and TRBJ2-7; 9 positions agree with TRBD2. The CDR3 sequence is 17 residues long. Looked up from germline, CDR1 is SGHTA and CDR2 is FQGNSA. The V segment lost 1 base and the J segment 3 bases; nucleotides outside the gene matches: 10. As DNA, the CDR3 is TGTGCCAGCAGCTTAGTCAGGGCTAGCGGGGAAGGCTACGAGCAGTACTTC. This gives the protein CASSLVRASGEGYEQYF.

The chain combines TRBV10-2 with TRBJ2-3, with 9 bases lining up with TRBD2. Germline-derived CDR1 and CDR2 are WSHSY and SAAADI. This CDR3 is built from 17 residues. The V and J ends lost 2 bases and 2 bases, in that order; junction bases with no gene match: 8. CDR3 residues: CASSETHLAGDTDTQYF. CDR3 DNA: TGCGCCAGCAGTGAGACCCATTTAGCGGGGGACACAGATACGCAGTATTTT.

CDR3 amino acids: CASSNRDRTYEQYF. The CDR3 region has the DNA TGTGCCAGCAGCAACCGGGACAGAACCTACGAGCAGTACTTC. The V gene is TRBV3-1 (or the pseudogene TRBV3-2), the J gene TRBJ2-7, with 7 bases fitting TRBD1. Germline CDR1 and CDR2: LGHDT and YNNKEL (reference sequence). Losses at the gene ends were 5 bases for V and 2 bases for J; bases not matched to a gene: 6. This CDR3 comprises 14 residues.

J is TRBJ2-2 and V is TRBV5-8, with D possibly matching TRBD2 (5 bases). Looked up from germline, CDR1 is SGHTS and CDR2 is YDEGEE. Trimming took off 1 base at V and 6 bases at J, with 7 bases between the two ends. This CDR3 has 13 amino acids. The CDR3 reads CASSLIASGELFF. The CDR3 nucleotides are TGTGCCAGCAGCTTGATAGCGTCCGGGGAGCTGTTTTTT.

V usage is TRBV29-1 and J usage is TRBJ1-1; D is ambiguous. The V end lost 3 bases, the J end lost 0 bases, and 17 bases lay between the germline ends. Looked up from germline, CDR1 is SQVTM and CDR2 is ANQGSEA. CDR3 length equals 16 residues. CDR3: CSVDTSRAVMNTEAFF. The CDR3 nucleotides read TGCAGCGTTGACACGTCGCGGGCGGTGATGAACACTGAAGCTTTCTTT.

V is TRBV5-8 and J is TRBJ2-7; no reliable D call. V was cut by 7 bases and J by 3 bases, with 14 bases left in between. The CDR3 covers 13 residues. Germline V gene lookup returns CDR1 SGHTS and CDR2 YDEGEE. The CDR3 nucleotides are TGTGCCAGCGCCGTCAATTCGGGCTACGAGCAGTACTTC. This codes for CASAVNSGYEQYF.

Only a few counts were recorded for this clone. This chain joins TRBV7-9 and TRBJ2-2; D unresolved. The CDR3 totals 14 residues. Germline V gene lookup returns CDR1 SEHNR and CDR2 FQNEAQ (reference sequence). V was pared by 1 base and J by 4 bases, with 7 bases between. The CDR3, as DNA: TGTGCCAGCAGCTTAGATGTCAGCACCGGGGAGCTGTTTTTT. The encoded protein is CASSLDVSTGELFF.

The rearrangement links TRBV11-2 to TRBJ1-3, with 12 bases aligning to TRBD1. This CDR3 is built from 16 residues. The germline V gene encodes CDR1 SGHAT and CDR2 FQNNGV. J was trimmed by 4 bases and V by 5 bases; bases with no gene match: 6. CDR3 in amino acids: CASSTGQGARGNTIYF. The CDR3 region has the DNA TGTGCCAGCAGCACGGGACAGGGGGCGAGGGGAAACACCATATATTTT. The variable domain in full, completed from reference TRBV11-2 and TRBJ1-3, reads EAGVAQSPRYKIIEKRQSVAFWCNPISGHATLYWYQQILGQGPKLLIQFQNNGVVDDSQLPKDRFSAERLKGVDSTLKIQPAKLEDSAVYLCASSTGQGARGNTIYFGEGSWLTVV.

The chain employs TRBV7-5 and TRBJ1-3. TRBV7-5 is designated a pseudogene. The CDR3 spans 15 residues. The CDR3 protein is CVRTRGVRSGNTIYF. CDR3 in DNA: TGTGTCAGGACGCGGGGGGTTCGCTCTGGAAACACCATATATTTT.

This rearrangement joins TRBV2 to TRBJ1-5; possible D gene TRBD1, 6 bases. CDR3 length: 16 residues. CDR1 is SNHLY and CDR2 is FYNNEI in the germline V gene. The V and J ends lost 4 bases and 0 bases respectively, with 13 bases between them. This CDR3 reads CASSGRTVYSNQPQHF. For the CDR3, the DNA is TGTGCCAGCAGTGGCCGGACAGTCTATAGCAATCAGCCCCAGCATTTT.

The CDR3 loop reads CASRTSGGHTGELFF. In nucleotides, the CDR3 is TGTGCCAGCAGGACTAGCGGGGGCCACACCGGGGAGCTGTTTTTT. The chain couples TRBV28 to TRBJ2-2; 12 positions agree with TRBD2. There are 15 residues in the CDR3. The germline CDR1 and CDR2 sequences are MDHEN and SYDVKM. Germline trimming cut 6 bases from V and 3 bases from J; bases unmatched to any gene: 2.

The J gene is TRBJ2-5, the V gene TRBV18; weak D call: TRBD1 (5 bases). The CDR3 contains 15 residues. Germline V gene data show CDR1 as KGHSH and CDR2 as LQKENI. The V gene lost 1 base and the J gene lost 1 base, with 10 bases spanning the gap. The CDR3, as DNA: TGTGCCAGCTCACCACACAAGGGGCCCCAAGAGACCCAGTACTTC. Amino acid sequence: CASSPHKGPQETQYF.

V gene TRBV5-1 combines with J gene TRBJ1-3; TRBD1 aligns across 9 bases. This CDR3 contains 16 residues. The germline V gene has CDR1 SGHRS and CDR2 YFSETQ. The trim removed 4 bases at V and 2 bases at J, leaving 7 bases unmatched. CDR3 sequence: CASSLSGTGPGNTIYF. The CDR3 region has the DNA TGCGCCAGCAGCCTATCCGGGACAGGGCCTGGAAACACCATATATTTT.

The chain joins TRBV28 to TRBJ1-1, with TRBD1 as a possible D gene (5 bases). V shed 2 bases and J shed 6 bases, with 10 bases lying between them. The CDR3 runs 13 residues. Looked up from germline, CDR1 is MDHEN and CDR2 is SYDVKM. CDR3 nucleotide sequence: TGTGCCAGCAGTTTAGAACAGGTACCTGAAGCTTTCTTT. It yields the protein CASSLEQVPEAFF.

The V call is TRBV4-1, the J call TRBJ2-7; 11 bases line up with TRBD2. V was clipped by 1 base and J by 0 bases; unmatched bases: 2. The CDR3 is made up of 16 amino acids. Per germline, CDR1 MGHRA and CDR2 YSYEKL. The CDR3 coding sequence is TGCGCCAGCAGCCAAGTAGGGACTAGCGGCTCCTACGAGCAGTACTTC. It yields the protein CASSQVGTSGSYEQYF.